These T cell receptor beta chains were read from a single sample in a study of long-term antiretroviral therapy in people with HIV. Clones were read by immunoSEQ multiplex PCR, and TCRdb kept only the in-frame ones, dropping some. The profile shows tens of thousands of clones, 90% to 95% of them singletons. The sequenced sample was unsorted PBMCs, obtained 3.1 years after starting antiretroviral therapy. The origin of the receptors is a man between 18 and 29 years old with HIV. CDR3s include the opening cysteine and the closing phenylalanine or tryptophan. Each record gives: V gene, D gene, clone size, J gene, CDR3 protein, CDR3 DNA. D genes are given only for firm matches. Part of the rows lack a size; the others show once, few, many or a class for expanded clones.

TRBV18	NA	NA	TRBJ1-3	CASSHTTGDAGNTIYF	TGTGCCAGCTCACACACGACCGGGGACGCTGGAAACACCATATATTTT
TRBV7-9	NA	NA	TRBJ2-7	CASSFTGEGDEQYF	TGTGCCAGCAGCTTCACAGGGGAGGGCGACGAGCAGTACTTC
TRBV5-1	NA	NA	TRBJ2-3	CASSLRPSWGLDF	TGCGCCAGCAGCTTGCGCCCGTCCTGGGGATTGGATTTT
TRBV5-5	TRBD1	NA	TRBJ1-2	CASSYGTGYGYTF	TGTGCCAGCAGCTACGGGACAGGCTATGGCTACACCTTC
TRBV4-1	NA	NA	TRBJ1-4	CASSQERTAFFEKLFF	TGCGCCAGCAGCCAAGAGCGGACAGCTTTTTTTGAAAAACTGTTTTTT
TRBV7-9	NA	once	TRBJ1-5	CASSSWDVGYQPQHF	TGTGCCAGCAGCTCCTGGGACGTGGGCTATCAGCCCCAGCATTTT
TRBV2	NA	NA	TRBJ2-1	CASSDLRAGYNEQFF	TGTGCCAGCAGTGATTTGAGGGCGGGATACAATGAGCAGTTCTTC
TRBV5-1	TRBD2	NA	TRBJ2-5	CASPSGVGGTAETQYF	TGCGCCAGCCCCTCCGGAGTGGGAGGGACGGCAGAGACCCAGTACTTC
TRBV25-1	TRBD2	NA	TRBJ2-1	CASTRDGAGVYNEQFF	TGTGCCAGCACTCGTGACGGAGCGGGAGTGTACAATGAGCAGTTCTTC
TRBV4-2	NA	NA	TRBJ2-1	CASSQVGRGDYNEQFF	TGTGCCAGCAGCCAAGTAGGCAGAGGAGACTACAATGAGCAGTTCTTC
TRBV9	TRBD2	NA	TRBJ2-1	CASSVAVAGRHNEQFF	TGTGCCAGCAGCGTAGCTGTAGCGGGGCGCCACAATGAGCAGTTCTTC
TRBV5-1	NA	NA	TRBJ2-7	CASSEAETYEQYF	TGCGCCAGCAGTGAAGCGGAGACCTACGAGCAGTACTTC
TRBV7-2	NA	NA	TRBJ2-3	CASSLTDTQYF	TGTGCCAGCAGCCTAACAGATACGCAGTATTTT
TRBV5-6	NA	NA	TRBJ1-2	CASSLGTDPYGYTF	TGTGCCAGCAGCTTGGGGACGGATCCCTATGGCTACACCTTC
TRBV5-1	TRBD2	NA	TRBJ2-1	CASSLGLAGGDEQFF	TGCGCCAGCAGCTTGGGCCTAGCGGGGGGGGATGAGCAGTTCTTC
TRBV5-1	NA	NA	TRBJ2-1	CASTRQGNEQFF	TGCGCCAGCACTCGGCAGGGCAATGAGCAGTTCTTC
TRBV7-2	NA	once	TRBJ1-2	CASSPPIRGYTF	TGTGCCAGCAGCCCCCCCATCCGTGGCTACACCTTC
TRBV9	TRBD2	NA	TRBJ2-2	CASSALRLAGGELFF	TGTGCCAGCAGCGCCCTAAGACTAGCGGGAGGGGAGCTGTTTTTT
TRBV5-6	NA	NA	TRBJ2-3	CASSRTDTQYF	TGTGCCAGCAGCCGGACAGATACGCAGTATTTT
TRBV28	NA	once	TRBJ1-2	CASLPEANYGYTF	TGTGCCAGCTTACCGGAGGCTAACTATGGCTACACCTTC
TRBV5-1	TRBD1	NA	TRBJ1-3	CASSYRGPLSGNTIYF	TGCGCCAGCAGCTACAGGGGGCCTCTCTCTGGAAACACCATATATTTT
TRBV9	NA	NA	TRBJ2-4	CASSVGGRTDQYF	TGTGCCAGCAGCGTAGGGGGAAGGACCGATCAGTACTTC
TRBV9	NA	once	TRBJ1-2	CASSVEPEGLYGYTF	TGTGCCAGCAGCGTAGAACCAGAGGGACTCTATGGCTACACCTTC
TRBV4-3	TRBD2	NA	TRBJ2-5	CASSQGLAGGPQETQYF	TGCGCCAGCAGCCAGGGACTAGCGGGAGGGCCCCAAGAGACCCAGTACTTC
TRBV9	TRBD2	NA	TRBJ2-7	CASSATSGTYEQYF	TGTGCCAGCAGCGCCACTAGCGGCACCTACGAGCAGTACTTC
TRBV29-1	NA	NA	TRBJ1-1	CSVNLNMNTEAFF	TGCAGCGTTAATCTGAACATGAACACTGAAGCTTTCTTT
TRBV19	NA	NA	TRBJ2-5	CASGTTVETQYF	TGTGCCAGCGGGACGACGGTCGAGACCCAGTACTTC
TRBV7-8	NA	once	TRBJ2-3	CASSLVSRGTDTQYF	TGTGCCAGCAGCTTAGTTTCAAGGGGCACAGATACGCAGTATTTT
TRBV6-5	NA	NA	TRBJ2-2	CASSYSQGGGELFF	TGTGCCAGCAGTTACTCGCAGGGCGGGGGGGAGCTGTTTTTT
TRBV6-5	NA	NA	TRBJ1-5	CASSLVGGANQPQHF	TGTGCCAGCAGCCTGGTCGGTGGGGCTAATCAGCCCCAGCATTTT
TRBV6-1	NA	NA	TRBJ2-7	CASSRLAGEQYF	TGTGCCAGCAGTCGCCTAGCTGGCGAGCAGTACTTC
TRBV7-6	NA	NA	TRBJ1-4	CASSENAGKKLFF	TGTGCCAGCAGCGAGAATGCGGGGAAAAAACTGTTTTTT
TRBV9	NA	NA	TRBJ2-1	CASSISGQSSYNEQFF	TGTGCCAGCAGCATTAGCGGCCAGAGCTCCTACAATGAGCAGTTCTTC
TRBV6-5	NA	NA	TRBJ2-5	CASSYEVGETQYF	TGTGCCAGCAGTTACGAGGTAGGAGAGACCCAGTACTTC
TRBV6-1	NA	NA	TRBJ2-7	CASSRDNSYEQYF	TGTGCCAGTAGCCGGGACAACTCCTACGAGCAGTACTTC
TRBV28	TRBD2	NA	TRBJ2-1	CASSSERGGRNEQFF	TGTGCCAGCAGCTCCGAGCGGGGGGGCCGAAATGAGCAGTTCTTC
TRBV5-1	NA	NA	TRBJ2-5	CASSPYLGETQYF	TGCGCCAGCAGCCCGTACTTAGGGGAGACCCAGTACTTC
TRBV5-6	NA	NA	TRBJ2-5	CASSSAMFDEQETQYF	TGTGCCAGCAGCTCGGCAATGTTCGACGAACAAGAGACCCAGTACTTC
TRBV5-6	TRBD2	NA	TRBJ2-5	CASSLLAGLAETQYF	TGTGCCAGCAGCTTACTAGCGGGGCTCGCGGAGACCCAGTACTTC
TRBV19	NA	NA	TRBJ1-3	CASSKFIARSSGNTIYF	TGTGCCAGTAGTAAATTCATCGCCCGGAGCTCTGGAAACACCATATATTTT
TRBV18	NA	NA	TRBJ1-2	CASSPEPWAYGYTF	TGTGCCAGCTCACCAGAGCCCTGGGCCTATGGCTACACCTTC
TRBV29-1	NA	NA	TRBJ2-2	CSVGGRNTGELFF	TGCAGCGTTGGGGGCAGGAACACCGGGGAGCTGTTTTTT
TRBV7-8	NA	NA	TRBJ2-7	CATSSTPNPYEQYF	TGTGCCACCTCATCAACTCCTAACCCCTACGAGCAGTACTTC
TRBV6-1	NA	NA	TRBJ1-6	CASSPPGSPLHF	TGTGCCAGCAGTCCCCCGGGGTCACCCCTCCACTTT
TRBV4-3	TRBD2	NA	TRBJ2-7	CASSQDLGFRGTSGLYEQYF	TGCGCCAGCAGCCAAGATCTAGGGTTTCGGGGGACTAGCGGCCTCTACGAGCAGTACTTC
TRBV6-5	NA	once	TRBJ1-2	CASSYSSHPSYGYTF	TGTGCCAGCAGTTACTCGAGTCATCCTTCCTATGGCTACACCTTC
TRBV11-3	NA	NA	TRBJ1-1	CASSLGDRNTEAFF	TGTGCCAGCAGCTTGGGGGATAGGAACACTGAAGCTTTCTTT
TRBV18	NA	NA	TRBJ2-2	CASPREMNTGELFF	TGTGCCAGCCCTCGAGAGATGAACACCGGGGAGCTGTTTTTT
TRBV9	TRBD1	few	TRBJ2-7	CASSERQGATEQYF	TGTGCCAGCAGCGAACGGCAGGGGGCAACCGAGCAGTACTTC
TRBV10-3	TRBD2	NA	TRBJ2-5	CAISVGTTQETQYF	TGTGCCATCAGTGTTGGGACTACCCAAGAGACCCAGTACTTC
TRBV27	NA	once	TRBJ2-7	CASSNYYEQYF	TGTGCCAGCAGTAATTACTACGAGCAGTACTTC